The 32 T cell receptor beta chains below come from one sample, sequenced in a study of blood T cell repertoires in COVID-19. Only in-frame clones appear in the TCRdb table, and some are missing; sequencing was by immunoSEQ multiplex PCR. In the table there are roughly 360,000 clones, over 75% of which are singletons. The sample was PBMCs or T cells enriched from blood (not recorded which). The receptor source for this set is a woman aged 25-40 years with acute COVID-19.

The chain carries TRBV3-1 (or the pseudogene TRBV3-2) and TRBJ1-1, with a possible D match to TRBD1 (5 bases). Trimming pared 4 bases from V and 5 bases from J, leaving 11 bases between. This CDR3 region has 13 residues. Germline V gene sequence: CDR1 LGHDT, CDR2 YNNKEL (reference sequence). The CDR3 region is CASSPRGRTEAFF. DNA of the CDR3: TGTGCCAGCAGCCCAAGGGGCCGGACTGAAGCTTTCTTT.

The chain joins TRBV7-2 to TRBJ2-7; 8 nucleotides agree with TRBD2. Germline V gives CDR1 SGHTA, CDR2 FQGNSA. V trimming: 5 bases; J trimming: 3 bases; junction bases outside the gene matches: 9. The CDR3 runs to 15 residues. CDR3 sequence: CASSAGSGGGYEQYF. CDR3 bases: TGTGCCAGCAGCGCCGGGAGCGGGGGAGGCTACGAGCAGTACTTC.

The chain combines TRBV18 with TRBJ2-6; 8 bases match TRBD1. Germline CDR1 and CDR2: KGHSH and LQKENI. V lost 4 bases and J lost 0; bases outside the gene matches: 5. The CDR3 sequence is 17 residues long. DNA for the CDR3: TGTGCCAGCTCACTGGGACAGGCACCCTCTGGGGCCAACGTCCTGACTTTC. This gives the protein CASSLGQAPSGANVLTF.

Here the CDR3 DNA reads TGTGCCAGCAGTAACGAAGCGTACTCTGGAAACACCATATATTTT. Protein product: CASSNEAYSGNTIYF. The chain is built from TRBV6-5 and TRBJ1-3, with unresolved D. V was trimmed by 5 bases and J by 0 bases, leaving 11 bases between them. The CDR3 runs to 15 residues. The germline V gene has CDR1 MNHEY and CDR2 SVGAGI.

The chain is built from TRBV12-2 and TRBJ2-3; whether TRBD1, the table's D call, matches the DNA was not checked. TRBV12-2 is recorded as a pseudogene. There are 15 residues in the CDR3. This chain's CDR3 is CASRPAPGQPDTQYF. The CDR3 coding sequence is TGTGCAAGTCGCCCCGCACCGGGACAACCCGATACGCAGTATTTT.

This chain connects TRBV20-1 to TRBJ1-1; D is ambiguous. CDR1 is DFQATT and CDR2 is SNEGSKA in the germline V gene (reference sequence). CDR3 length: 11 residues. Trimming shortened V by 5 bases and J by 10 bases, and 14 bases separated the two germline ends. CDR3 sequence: CSAGPAQVAFF. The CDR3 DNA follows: TGCAGTGCTGGCCCGGCCCAGGTAGCTTTCTTT.

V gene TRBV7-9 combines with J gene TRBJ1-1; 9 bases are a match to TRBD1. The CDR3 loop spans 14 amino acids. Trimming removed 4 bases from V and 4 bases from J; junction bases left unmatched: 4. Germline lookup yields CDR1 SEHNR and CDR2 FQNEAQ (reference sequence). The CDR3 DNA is TGTGCCAGCAGCTCCCGACAGGGGGGCACTGAAGCTTTCTTT. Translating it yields CASSSRQGGTEAFF. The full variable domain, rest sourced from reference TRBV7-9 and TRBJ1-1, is DTGVSQNPRHKITKRGQNVTFRCDPISEHNRLYWYRQTLGQGPEFLTYFQNEAQLEKSRLLSDRFSAERPKGSFSTLEIQRTEQGDSAMYLCASSSRQGGTEAFFGQGTRLTVV.

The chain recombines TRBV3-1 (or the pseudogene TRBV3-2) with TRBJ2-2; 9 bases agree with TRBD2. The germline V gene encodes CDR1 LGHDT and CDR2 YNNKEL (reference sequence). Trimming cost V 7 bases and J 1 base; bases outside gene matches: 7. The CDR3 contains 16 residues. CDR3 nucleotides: TGTGCCAGCACTTGGGTTAGCGGGGGGAACACCGGGGAGCTGTTTTTT. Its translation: CASTWVSGGNTGELFF.

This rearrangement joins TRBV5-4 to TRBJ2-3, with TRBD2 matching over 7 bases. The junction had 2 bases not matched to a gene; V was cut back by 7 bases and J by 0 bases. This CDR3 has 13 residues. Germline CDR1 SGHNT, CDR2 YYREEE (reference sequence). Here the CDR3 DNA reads TGTGCCAGCGGCGGGGGTAGCACAGATACGCAGTATTTT. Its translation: CASGGGSTDTQYF.

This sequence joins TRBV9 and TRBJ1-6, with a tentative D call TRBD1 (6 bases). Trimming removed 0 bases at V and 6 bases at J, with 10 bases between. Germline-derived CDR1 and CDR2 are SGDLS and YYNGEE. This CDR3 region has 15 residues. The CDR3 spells CASSVEGESNSPLHF. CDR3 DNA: TGTGCCAGCAGCGTAGAGGGGGAGAGTAATTCACCCCTCCACTTT.

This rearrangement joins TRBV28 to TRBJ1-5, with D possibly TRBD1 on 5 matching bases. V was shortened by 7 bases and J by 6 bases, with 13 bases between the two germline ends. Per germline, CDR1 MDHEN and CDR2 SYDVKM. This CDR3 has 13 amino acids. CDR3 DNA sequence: TGTGCCAGCAAAGTCAGGGCAAGTCAGCCCCAGCATTTT. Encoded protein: CASKVRASQPQHF.

This chain's CDR3 is CSIGQGTDTQYF. CDR3 DNA sequence: TGCAGCATCGGACAGGGCACAGATACGCAGTATTTT. The chain combines TRBV29-1 with TRBJ2-3; 7 positions match TRBD1. The J segment lost 1 base and the V segment lost 8 bases, leaving 3 bases of the junction unmatched. This CDR3 region has 12 residues. Germline assignment: CDR1 SQVTM and CDR2 ANQGSEA.

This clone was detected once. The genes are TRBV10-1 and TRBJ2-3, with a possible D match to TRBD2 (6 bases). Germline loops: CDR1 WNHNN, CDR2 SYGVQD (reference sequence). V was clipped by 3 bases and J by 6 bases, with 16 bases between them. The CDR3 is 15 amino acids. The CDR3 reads CASSDGTHDPDTQYF. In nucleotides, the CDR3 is TGCGCCAGCAGTGATGGGACTCACGACCCCGATACGCAGTATTTT.

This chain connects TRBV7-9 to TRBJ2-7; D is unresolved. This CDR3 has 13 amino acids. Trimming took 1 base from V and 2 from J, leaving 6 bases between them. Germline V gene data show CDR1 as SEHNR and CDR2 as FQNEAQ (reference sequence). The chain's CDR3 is CASSLESPYEQYF. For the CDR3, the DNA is TGTGCCAGCAGCTTAGAAAGCCCCTACGAGCAGTACTTC.

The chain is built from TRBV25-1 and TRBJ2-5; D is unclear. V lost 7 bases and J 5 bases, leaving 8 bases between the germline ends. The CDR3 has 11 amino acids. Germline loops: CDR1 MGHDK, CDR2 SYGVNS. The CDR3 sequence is CASIDRETQYF. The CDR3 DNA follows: TGTGCCAGCATCGATCGGGAGACCCAGTACTTC.

CDR3 in DNA: TGTGCCAGCCACCAGGGGCGGGAAAACATTCAGTACTTC. Its translation: CASHQGRENIQYF. The rearrangement links TRBV28 to TRBJ2-4; tentatively, D is TRBD1 (6 bases). CDR3 size: 13 residues. V dropped 8 bases and J dropped 5 bases, with 13 bases sitting between them. Germline V gene data show CDR1 as MDHEN and CDR2 as SYDVKM.

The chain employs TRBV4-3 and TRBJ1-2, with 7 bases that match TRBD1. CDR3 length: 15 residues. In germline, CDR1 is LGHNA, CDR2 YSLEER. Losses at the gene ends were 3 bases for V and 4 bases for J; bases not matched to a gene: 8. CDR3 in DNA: TGCGCCAGCAGCCAGGGTCCCCGGGACAGCTATGGCTACACCTTC. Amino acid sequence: CASSQGPRDSYGYTF.

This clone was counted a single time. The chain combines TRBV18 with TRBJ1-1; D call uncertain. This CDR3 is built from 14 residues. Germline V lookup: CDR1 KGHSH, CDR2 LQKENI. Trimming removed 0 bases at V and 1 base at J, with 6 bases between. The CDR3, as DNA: TGTGCCAGCTCACCACCGTACAGGAACACTGAAGCTTTCTTT. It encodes CASSPPYRNTEAFF.

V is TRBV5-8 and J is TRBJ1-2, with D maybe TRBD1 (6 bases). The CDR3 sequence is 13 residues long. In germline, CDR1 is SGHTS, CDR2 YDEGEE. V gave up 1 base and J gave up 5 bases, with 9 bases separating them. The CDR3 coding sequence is TGTGCCAGCAGCTTGAAGGGGGAGTATGGCTACACCTTC. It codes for CASSLKGEYGYTF.

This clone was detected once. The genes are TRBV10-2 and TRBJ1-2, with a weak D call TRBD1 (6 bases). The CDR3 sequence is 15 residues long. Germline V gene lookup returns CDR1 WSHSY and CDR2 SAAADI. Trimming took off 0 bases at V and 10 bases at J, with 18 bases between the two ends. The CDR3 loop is CASSESRRGGSDYTF. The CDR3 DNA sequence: TGCGCCAGCAGTGAGTCTAGGAGGGGGGGTTCGGACTACACCTTC.

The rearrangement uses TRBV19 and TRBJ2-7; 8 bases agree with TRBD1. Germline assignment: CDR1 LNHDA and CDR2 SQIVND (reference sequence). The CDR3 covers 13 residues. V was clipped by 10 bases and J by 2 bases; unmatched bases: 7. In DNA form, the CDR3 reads TGTGCCACCTCCAGACAGGGGACCTACGAGCAGTACTTC. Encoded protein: CATSRQGTYEQYF.

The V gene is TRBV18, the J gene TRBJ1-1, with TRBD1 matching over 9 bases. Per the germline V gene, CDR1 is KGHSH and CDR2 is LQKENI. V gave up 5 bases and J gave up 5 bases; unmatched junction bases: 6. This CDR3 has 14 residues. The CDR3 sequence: CASSSQGAYTEAFF. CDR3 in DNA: TGTGCCAGCTCATCACAGGGGGCTTATACTGAAGCTTTCTTT.

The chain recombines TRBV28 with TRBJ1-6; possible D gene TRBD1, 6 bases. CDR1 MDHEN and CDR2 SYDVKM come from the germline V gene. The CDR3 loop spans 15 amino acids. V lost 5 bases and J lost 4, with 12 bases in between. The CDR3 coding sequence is TGTGCCAGCAGTGAGCGGACAGTTTATAATTCACCCCTCCACTTT. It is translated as CASSERTVYNSPLHF.

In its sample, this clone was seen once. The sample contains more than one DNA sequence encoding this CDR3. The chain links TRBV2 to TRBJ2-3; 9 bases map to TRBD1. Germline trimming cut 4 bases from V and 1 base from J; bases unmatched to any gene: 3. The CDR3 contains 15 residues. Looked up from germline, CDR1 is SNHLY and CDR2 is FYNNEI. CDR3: CASSGRTGGTDTQYF. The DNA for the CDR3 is TGTGCCAGCAGTGGTAGGACAGGGGGCACAGATACGCAGTATTTT.

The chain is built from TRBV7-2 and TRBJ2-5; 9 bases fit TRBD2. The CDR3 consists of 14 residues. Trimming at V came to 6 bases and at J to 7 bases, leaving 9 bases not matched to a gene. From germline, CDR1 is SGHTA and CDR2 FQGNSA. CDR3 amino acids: CASRRDGGGVTQYF. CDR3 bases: TGTGCCAGCAGACGAGATGGCGGGGGGGTGACCCAGTACTTC.

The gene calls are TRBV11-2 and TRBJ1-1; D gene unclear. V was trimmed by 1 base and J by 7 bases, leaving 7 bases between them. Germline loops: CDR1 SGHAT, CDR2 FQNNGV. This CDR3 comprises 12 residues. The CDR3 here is CASSLGGLEAFF. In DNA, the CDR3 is TGTGCCAGCAGCTTAGGAGGTCTTGAAGCTTTCTTT.

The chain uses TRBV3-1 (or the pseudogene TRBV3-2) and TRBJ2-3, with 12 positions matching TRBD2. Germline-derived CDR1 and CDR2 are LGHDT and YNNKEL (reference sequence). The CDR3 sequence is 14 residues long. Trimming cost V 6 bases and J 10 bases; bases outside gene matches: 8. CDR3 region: CASSSSGGAFAQYF. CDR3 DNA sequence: TGTGCCAGCAGTTCTAGCGGGGGGGCATTCGCGCAGTATTTT.

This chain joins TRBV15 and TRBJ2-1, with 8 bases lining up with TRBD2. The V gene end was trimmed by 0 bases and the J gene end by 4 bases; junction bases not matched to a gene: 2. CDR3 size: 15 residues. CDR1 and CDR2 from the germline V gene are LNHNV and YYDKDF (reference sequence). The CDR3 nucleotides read TGTGCCACCAGCAGAGACCGGGGGGGATACAATGAGCAGTTCTTC. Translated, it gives CATSRDRGGYNEQFF. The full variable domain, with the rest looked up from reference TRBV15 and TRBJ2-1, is DAMVIQNPRYQVTQFGKPVTLSCSQTLNHNVMYWYQQKSSQAPKLLFHYYDKDFNNEADTPDNFQSRRPNTSFCFLDIRSPGLGDTAMYLCATSRDRGGYNEQFFGPGTRLTVL.

Here the CDR3 DNA reads TGTGCCAGCAGCGCTTTCAGGGGGACTAATGAAAAACTGTTTTTT. Translated, it gives CASSAFRGTNEKLFF. The rearrangement uses TRBV9 and TRBJ1-4, with 7 bases aligning to TRBD1. The CDR3 is made up of 15 amino acids. Trimming at V came to 3 bases and at J to 2 bases, leaving 4 bases not matched to a gene. CDR1 and CDR2 (germline): SGDLS, YYNGEE.

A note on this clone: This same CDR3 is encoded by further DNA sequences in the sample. The CDR3 loop reads CASSAGGETQYF. CDR3 sequence (DNA): TGTGCCAGCAGCGCTGGCGGGGAGACCCAGTACTTC. The rearrangement joins TRBV12-3 or TRBV12-4 to TRBJ2-5, with a possible D match to TRBD2 (5 bases). The CDR3 has 12 residues. V shed 6 bases and J shed 5 bases, with 10 bases lying between them.

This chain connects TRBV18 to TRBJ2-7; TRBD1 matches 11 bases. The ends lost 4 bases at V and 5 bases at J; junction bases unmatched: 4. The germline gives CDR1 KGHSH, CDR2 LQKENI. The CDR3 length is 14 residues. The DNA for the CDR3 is TGTGCCAGCTCACGCGGACAGGGGGCGGACGAGCAGTACTTC. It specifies CASSRGQGADEQYF.

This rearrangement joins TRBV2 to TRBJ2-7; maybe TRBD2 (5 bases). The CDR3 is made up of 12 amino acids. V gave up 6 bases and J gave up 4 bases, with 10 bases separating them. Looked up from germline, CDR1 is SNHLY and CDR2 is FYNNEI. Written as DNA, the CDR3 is TGTGCCAGCAGCGGGGAACCGTACGAGCAGTACTTC. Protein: CASSGEPYEQYF. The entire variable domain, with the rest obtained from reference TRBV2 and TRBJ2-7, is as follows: EPEVTQTPSHQVTQMGQEVILRCVPISNHLYFYWYRQILGQKVEFLVSFYNNEISEKSEIFDDQFSVERPDGSNFTLKIRSTKLEDSAMYFCASSGEPYEQYFGPGTRLTVT.